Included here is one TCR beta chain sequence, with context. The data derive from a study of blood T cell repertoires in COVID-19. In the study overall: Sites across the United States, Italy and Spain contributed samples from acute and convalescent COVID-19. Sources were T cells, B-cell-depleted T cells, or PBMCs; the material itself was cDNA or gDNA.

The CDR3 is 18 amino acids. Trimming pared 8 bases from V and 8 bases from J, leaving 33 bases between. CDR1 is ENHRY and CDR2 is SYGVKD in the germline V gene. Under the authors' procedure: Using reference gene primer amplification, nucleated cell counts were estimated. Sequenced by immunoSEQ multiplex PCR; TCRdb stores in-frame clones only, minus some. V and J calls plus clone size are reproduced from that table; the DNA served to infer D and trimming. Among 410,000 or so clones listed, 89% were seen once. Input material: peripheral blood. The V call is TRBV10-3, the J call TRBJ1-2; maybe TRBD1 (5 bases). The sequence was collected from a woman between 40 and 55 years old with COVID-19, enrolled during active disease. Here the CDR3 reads CAIGRSGTPGGEKSGYTF. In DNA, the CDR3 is TGTGCCATCGGACGTTCCGGGACCCCCGGCGGGGAGAAGAGCGGCTACACCTTC.